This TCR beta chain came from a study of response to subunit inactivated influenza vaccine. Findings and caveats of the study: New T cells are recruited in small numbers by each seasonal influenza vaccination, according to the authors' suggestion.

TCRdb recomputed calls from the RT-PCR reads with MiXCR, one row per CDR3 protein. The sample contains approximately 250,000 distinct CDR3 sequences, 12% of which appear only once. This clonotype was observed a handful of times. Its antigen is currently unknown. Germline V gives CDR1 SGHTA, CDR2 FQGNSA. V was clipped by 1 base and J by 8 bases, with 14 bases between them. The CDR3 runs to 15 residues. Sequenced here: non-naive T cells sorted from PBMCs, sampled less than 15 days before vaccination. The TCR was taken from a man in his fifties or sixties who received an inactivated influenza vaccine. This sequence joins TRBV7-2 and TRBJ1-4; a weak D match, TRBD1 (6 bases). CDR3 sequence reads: CASSLGRGRGEKLFF. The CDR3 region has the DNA TGTGCCAGCAGCTTAGGGAGGGGGAGGGGAGAAAAACTGTTTTTT.